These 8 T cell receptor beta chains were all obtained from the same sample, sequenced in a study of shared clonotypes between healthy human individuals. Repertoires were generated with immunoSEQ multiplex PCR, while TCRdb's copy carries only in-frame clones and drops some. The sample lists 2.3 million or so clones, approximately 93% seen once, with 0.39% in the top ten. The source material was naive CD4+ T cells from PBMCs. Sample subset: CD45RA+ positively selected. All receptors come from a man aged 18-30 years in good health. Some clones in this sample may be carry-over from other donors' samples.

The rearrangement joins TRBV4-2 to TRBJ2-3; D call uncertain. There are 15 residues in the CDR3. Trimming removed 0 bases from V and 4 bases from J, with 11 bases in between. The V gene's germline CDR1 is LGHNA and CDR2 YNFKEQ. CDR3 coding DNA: TGTGCCAGCAGCCAAGAGGCGCAGTCTGCAGATACGCAGTATTTT. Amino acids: CASSQEAQSADTQYF.

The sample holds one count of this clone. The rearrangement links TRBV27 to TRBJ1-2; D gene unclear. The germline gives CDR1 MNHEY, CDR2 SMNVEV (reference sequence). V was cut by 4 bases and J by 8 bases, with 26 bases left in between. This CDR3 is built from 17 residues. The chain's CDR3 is CASSSFALLPAPTGYTF. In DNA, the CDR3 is TGTGCCAGCAGTTCATTTGCGCTTCTGCCGGCCCCCACGGGCTACACCTTC.

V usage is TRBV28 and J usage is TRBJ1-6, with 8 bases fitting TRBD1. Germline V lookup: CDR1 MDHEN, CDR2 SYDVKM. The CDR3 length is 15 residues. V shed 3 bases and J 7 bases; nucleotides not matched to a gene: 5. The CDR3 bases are TGTGCCAGCAGTTTCCAGGGGGCGCAGAATTCACCCCTCCACTTT. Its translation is CASSFQGAQNSPLHF. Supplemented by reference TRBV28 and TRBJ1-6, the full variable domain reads DVKVTQSSRYLVKRTGEKVFLECVQDMDHENMFWYRQDPGLGLRLIYFSYDVKMKEKGDIPEGYSVSREKKERFSLILESASTNQTSMYLCASSFQGAQNSPLHFGNGTRLTVT.

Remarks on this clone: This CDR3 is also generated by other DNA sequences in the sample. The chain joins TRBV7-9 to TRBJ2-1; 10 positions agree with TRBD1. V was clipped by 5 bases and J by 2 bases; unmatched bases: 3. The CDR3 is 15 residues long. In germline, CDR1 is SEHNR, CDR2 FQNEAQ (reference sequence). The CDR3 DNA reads TGTGCCAGCAGCGCCGGACAGGGGGCCTACAATGAGCAGTTCTTC. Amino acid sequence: CASSAGQGAYNEQFF.

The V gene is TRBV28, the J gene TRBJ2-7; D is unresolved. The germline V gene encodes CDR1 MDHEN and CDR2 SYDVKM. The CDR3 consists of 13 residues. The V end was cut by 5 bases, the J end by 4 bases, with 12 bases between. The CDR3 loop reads CASSTSESYEQYF. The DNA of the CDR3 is TGTGCCAGCAGTACCTCAGAGAGTTACGAGCAGTACTTC.

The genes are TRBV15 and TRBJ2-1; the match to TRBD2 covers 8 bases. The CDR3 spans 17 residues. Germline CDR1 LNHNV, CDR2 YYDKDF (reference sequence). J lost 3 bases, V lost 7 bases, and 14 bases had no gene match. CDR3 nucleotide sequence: TGTGCCACCAACGGGGGGGAAAACCGGGACTTCTACAATGAGCAGTTCTTC. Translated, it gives CATNGGENRDFYNEQFF.

CDR3 nucleotide sequence: TGTGCCAGTAGTATCGGGTTCCGTCAACTTGGGGAGCAGTACTTC. This translates into CASSIGFRQLGEQYF. The chain uses TRBV19 and TRBJ2-7; no reliable D call. This CDR3 has 15 amino acids. V lost 3 bases to trimming and J lost 7 bases, with 19 bases between them. Germline CDR1 reads LNHDA; CDR2 reads SQIVND (reference sequence).

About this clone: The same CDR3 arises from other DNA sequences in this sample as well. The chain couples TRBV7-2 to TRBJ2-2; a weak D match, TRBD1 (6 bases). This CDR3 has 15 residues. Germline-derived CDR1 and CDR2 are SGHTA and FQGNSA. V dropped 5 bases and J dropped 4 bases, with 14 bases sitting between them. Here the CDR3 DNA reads TGTGCCAGCAGCCTAGGGGGATCGGGCACCGGGGAGCTGTTTTTT. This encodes CASSLGGSGTGELFF.